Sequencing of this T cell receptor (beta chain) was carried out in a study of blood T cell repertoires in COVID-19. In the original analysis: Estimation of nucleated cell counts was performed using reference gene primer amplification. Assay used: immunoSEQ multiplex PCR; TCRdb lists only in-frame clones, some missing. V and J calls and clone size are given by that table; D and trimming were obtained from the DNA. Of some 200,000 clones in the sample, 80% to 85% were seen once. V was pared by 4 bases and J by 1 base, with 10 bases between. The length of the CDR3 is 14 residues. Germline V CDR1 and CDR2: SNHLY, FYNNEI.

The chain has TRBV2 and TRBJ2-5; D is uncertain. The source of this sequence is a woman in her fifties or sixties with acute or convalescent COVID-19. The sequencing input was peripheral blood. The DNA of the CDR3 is TGTGCCAGCAGTGGAGTAAACCGCCAAGAGACCCAGTACTTC. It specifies CASSGVNRQETQYF. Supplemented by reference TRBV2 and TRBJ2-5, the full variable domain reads EPEVTQTPSHQVTQMGQEVILRCVPISNHLYFYWYRQILGQKVEFLVSFYNNEISEKSEIFDDQFSVERPDGSNFTLKIRSTKLEDSAMYFCASSGVNRQETQYFGPGTRLLVL.